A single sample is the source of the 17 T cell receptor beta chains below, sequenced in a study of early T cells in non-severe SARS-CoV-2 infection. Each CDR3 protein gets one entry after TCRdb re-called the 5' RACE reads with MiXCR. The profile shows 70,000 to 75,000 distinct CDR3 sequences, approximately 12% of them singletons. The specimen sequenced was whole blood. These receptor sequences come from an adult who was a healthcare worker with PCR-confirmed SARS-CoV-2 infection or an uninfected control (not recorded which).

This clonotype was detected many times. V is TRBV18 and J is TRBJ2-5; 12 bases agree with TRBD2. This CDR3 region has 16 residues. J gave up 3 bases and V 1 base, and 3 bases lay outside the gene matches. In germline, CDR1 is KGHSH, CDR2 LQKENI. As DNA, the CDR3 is TGTGCCAGCTCACCACGGACTAGCGGGACCGAAGAGACCCAGTACTTC. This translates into CASSPRTSGTEETQYF.

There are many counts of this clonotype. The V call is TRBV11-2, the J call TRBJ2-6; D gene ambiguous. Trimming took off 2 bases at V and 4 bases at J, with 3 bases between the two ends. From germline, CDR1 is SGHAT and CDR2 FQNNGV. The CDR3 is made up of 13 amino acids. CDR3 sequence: CASSLTGANVLTF. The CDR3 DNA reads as TGTGCCAGCAGCTTAACCGGGGCCAACGTCCTGACTTTC.

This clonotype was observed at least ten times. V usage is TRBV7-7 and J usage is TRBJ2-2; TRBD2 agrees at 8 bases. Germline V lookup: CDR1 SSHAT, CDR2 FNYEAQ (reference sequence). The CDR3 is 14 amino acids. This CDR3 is CAAAGPLAAGELFF. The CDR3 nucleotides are TGTGCGGCAGCAGGCCCACTAGCGGCCGGGGAGCTGTTTTTT. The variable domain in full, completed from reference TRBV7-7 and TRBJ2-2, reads GAGVSQSPRYKVTKRGQDVTLRCDPISSHATLYWYQQALGQGPEFLTYFNYEAQPDKSGLPSDRFSAERPEGSISTLTIQRTEQRDSAMYRCAAAGPLAAGELFFGEGSRLTVL.

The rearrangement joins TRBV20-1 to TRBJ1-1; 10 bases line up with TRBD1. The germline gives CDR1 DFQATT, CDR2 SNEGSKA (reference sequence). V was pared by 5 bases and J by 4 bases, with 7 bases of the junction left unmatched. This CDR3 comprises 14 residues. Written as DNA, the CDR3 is TGCAGTGCTCCAAGGACAGGGGGGGTCACTGAAGCTTTCTTT. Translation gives CSAPRTGGVTEAFF.

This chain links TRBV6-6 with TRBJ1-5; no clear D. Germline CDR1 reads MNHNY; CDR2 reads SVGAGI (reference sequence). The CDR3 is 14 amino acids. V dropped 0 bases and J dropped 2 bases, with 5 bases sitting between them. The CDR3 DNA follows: TGTGCCAGCAGTTACTCGGCGGGCAATCAGCCCCAGCATTTT. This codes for CASSYSAGNQPQHF.

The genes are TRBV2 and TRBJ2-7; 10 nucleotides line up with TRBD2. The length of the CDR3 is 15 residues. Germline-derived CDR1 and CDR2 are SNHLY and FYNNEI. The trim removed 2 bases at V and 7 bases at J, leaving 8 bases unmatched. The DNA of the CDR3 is TGTGCCAGCAGTGAACTGCTAGCGGGAGTGGGAGAGCAGTACTTC. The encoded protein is CASSELLAGVGEQYF.

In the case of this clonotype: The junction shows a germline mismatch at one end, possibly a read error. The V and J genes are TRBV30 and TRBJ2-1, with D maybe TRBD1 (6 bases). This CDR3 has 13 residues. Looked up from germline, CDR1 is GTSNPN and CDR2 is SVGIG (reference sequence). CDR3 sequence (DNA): TGTGCCCGGAGTGTACAGGGATTGCGAGAGCAGTTCTTC. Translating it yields CARSVQGLREQFF.

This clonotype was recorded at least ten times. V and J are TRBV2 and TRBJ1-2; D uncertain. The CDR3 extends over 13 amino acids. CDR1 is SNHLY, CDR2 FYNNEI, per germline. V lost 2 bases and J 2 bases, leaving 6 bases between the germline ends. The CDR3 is CASSELANYGYTF. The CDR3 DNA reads TGTGCCAGCAGTGAATTAGCGAACTATGGCTACACCTTC.

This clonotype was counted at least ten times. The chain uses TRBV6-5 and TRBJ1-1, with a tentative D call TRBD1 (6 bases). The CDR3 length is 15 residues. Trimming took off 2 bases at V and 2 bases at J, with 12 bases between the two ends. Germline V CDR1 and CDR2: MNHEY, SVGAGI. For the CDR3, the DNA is TGTGCCAGCAGTTACGGGGGGCGGCTCAACACTGAAGCTTTCTTT. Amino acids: CASSYGGRLNTEAFF.

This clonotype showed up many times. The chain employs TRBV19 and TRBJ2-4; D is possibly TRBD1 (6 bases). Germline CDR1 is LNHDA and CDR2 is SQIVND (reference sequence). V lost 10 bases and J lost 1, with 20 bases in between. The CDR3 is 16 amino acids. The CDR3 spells CATTPGELTAKNIQYF. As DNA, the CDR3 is TGTGCCACCACCCCAGGGGAATTGACGGCCAAAAACATTCAGTACTTC.

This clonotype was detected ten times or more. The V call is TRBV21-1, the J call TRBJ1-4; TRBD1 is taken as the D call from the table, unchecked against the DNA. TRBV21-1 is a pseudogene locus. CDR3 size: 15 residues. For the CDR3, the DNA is TGTGCCAGCAGCAAAGGGGGGACAGGGGAAGAAAAACTGTTTTTT. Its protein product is CASSKGGTGEEKLFF.

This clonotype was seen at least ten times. Here the CDR3 reads CASSKTPGGETQYF. CDR3 DNA sequence: TGTGCCAGCAGTAAGACCCCCGGAGGGGAGACCCAGTACTTC. The rearrangement uses TRBV2 and TRBJ2-5, with D maybe TRBD2 (6 bases). Trimming removed 5 bases at V and 5 bases at J, with 15 bases between. The CDR3 consists of 14 residues. Germline CDR1 SNHLY, CDR2 FYNNEI.

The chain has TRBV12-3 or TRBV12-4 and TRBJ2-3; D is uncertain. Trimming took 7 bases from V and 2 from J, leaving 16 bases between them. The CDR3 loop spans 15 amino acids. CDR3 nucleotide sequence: TGTGCCAGCATCACCGGTGACCTAGACACAGATACGCAGTATTTT. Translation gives CASITGDLDTDTQYF.

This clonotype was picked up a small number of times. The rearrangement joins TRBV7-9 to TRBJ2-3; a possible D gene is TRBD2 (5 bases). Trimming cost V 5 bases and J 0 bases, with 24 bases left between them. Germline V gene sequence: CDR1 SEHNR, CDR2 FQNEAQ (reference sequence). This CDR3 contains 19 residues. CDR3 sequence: CASSHHQIAARVSTDTQYF. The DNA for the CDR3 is TGTGCCAGCAGCCACCACCAGATAGCTGCGCGGGTTAGCACAGATACGCAGTATTTT.

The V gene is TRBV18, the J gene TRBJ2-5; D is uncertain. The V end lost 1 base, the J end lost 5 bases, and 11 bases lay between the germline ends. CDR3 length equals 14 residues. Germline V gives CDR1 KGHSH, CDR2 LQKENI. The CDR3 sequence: CASSPLIDLETQYF. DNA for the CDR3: TGTGCCAGCTCACCACTGATTGACCTGGAGACCCAGTACTTC.

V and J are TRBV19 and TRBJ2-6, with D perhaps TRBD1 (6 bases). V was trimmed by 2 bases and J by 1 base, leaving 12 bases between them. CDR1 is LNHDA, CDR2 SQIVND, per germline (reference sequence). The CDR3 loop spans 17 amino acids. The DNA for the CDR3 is TGTGCCAGTAGTATACCAGGGGCCGCGTCTGGGGCCAACGTCCTGACTTTC. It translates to CASSIPGAASGANVLTF.

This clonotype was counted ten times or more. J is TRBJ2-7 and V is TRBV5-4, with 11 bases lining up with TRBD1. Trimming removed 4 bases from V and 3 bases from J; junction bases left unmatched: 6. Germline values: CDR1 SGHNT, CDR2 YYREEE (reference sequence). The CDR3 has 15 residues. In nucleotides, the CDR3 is TGTGCCAGCAGCCCCCGGACAGGGGGCGGCTACGAGCAGTACTTC. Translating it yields CASSPRTGGGYEQYF.